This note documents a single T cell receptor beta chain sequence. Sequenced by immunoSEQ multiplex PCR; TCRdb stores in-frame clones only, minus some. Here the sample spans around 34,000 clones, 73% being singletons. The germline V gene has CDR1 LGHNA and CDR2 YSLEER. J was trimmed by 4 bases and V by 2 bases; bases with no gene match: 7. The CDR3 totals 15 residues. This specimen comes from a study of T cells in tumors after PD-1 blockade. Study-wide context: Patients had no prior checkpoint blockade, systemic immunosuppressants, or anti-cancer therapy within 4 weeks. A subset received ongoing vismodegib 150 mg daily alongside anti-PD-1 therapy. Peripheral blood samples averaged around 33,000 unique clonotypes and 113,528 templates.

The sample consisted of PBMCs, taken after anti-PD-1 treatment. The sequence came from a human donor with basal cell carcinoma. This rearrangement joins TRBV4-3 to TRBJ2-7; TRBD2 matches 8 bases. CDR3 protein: CASSQRAGGWYEQYF. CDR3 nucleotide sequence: TGCGCCAGCAGCCAACGGGCGGGGGGTTGGTACGAGCAGTACTTC.